This TCR beta chain was captured by sequencing in a study of PD-1 blockade in classical Hodgkin lymphoma. Libraries were prepared by immunoSEQ multiplex PCR; TCRdb keeps only in-frame clonotypes and omits some of them. The sample lists 15,000 to 17,000 clones, approximately 86% seen once, with less than 1% in the top ten. Time point reported: newly diagnosed, previously untreated cHL patient sample. CD4+ T cells were purified from thawed PBMCs by negative selection. A single count supports this clone. The sequenced sample was CD4+ T cells from blood. The receptor was derived from a human donor with classical Hodgkin lymphoma.

The CDR3 loop is CASSGAVSGSSYEQYF. The CDR3 DNA is TGTGCCAGTAGTGGAGCGGTGTCGGGGTCCTCCTACGAGCAGTACTTC. The chain is built from TRBV19 and TRBJ2-7, with D possibly being TRBD2 (5 bases). The germline V and J ends were trimmed by 5 bases and 0 bases, with 17 bases remaining between them. The germline V gene has CDR1 LNHDA and CDR2 SQIVND (reference sequence). The CDR3 sequence is 16 residues long.